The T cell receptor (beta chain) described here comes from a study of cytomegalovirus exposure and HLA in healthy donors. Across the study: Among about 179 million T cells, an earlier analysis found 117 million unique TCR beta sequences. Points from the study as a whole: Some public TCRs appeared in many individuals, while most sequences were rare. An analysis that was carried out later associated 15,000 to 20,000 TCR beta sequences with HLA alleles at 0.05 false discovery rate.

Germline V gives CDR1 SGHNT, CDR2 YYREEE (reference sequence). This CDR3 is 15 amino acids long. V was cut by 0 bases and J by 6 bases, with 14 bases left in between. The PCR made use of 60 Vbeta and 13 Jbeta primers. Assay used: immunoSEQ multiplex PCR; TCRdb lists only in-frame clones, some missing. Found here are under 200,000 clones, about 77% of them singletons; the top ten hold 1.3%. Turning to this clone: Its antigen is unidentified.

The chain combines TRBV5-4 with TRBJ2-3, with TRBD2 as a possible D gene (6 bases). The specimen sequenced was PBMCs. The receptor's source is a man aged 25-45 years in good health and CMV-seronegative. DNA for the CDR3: TGTGCCAGCAGCTTGGGAGGGGTCGGGGGTGATACGCAGTATTTT. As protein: CASSLGGVGGDTQYF.